Each of the 28 T cell receptor beta chains below was sequenced from the same sample in a study of human versus mouse CDR3 diversity and MHC coevolution (dated by TCRdb to the late 2010s). The library was made by the immunoSEQ multiplex PCR assay. This immuneACCESS table, as held by TCRdb, lists in-frame sequences with V and J called but not all clones. Of the missing ones, under half trace to an unresolved V gene in checked studies; the others have no known cause. For this sample there are roughly 80,000 clones; around 93% appear just once. The leading ten clones occupy 1.1% to 1.5% of the sample. Sequenced sample: naive CD4+ T cells from blood. According to the study, the label for this sample's cell subset or site signals: CD45RO-negative CD62L-positive naive CD4 T cells. Receptor source: a person between 25 and 69 years old in good health.

This chain joins TRBV7-2 and TRBJ2-1; the D gene is possibly TRBD1 (6 bases). Trimming removed 5 bases from V and 15 bases from J, with 17 bases in between. The length of the CDR3 is 12 residues. From germline, CDR1 is SGHTA and CDR2 FQGNSA. The DNA of the CDR3 is TGTGCCAGCAGCCTACAGGGATTGGGTTGGTTCTTC. This translates into CASSLQGLGWFF.

The chain couples TRBV18 to TRBJ1-4; TRBD1 might be the D (6 bases). V lost 6 bases, J lost 5 bases, and 13 bases lay in between. The CDR3 loop spans 14 amino acids. Germline values: CDR1 KGHSH, CDR2 LQKENI. The CDR3 coding sequence is TGTGCCAGCTCGCCGAGGGGGGGCAATGAAAAACTGTTTTTT. Translating gives CASSPRGGNEKLFF.

CDR3 nucleotides: TGTGCCAGTACCCCCTGGGGACAGGCAATCTATAGCAATCAGCCCCAGCATTTT. As protein: CASTPWGQAIYSNQPQHF. The rearrangement uses TRBV19 and TRBJ1-5; 8 bases align to TRBD1. The CDR3 runs to 18 residues. CDR1 is LNHDA and CDR2 is SQIVND in the germline V gene (reference sequence). With V trimmed by 7 bases and J by 0 bases, 14 bases remained unmatched.

Of note for this clone: Within the sample, other DNA sequences also encode this same CDR3. This chain joins TRBV6-6 and TRBJ1-4; 7 bases agree with TRBD1. The germline V gene has CDR1 MNHNY and CDR2 SVGAGI (reference sequence). Trimming at V came to 5 bases and at J to 5 bases, leaving 5 bases not matched to a gene. This CDR3 is 14 amino acids long. CDR3 loop: CASSKDRVNEKLFF. In DNA, the CDR3 is TGTGCCAGCAGTAAAGACAGGGTAAATGAAAAACTGTTTTTT.

This clone has a single count. This chain joins TRBV25-1 and TRBJ2-1; D ambiguous. This CDR3 spans 13 amino acids. CDR1 and CDR2 (germline): MGHDK, SYGVNS. With 0 bases removed from V and 3 bases from J, the gap between germline ends came to 3 bases. The CDR3 reads CASSEYYYNEQFF. In DNA, the CDR3 is TGTGCCAGCAGTGAATACTACTACAATGAGCAGTTCTTC.

V is TRBV5-8 and J is TRBJ1-5, with 10 bases fitting TRBD1. The germline gives CDR1 SGHTS, CDR2 YDEGEE. After removal of 4 bases from V and 4 bases from J, the junction contained 5 bases not matched to a gene. CDR3 length equals 15 residues. CDR3 in amino acids: CASSRPGQGNQPQHF. The CDR3, as DNA: TGTGCCAGCAGCCGGCCGGGACAGGGGAATCAGCCCCAGCATTTT.

V is TRBV11-3 and J is TRBJ2-3; D is uncertain. V dropped 1 base and J dropped 2 bases, with 7 bases sitting between them. Germline loops: CDR1 SGHNT, CDR2 YENEEA. The CDR3 spans 14 residues. CDR3 in amino acids: CASSLGQSTDTQYF. As DNA, the CDR3 is TGTGCCAGCAGCTTAGGGCAGTCCACAGATACGCAGTATTTT. Looking up the rest from reference TRBV11-3 and TRBJ2-3 gives the full variable domain: EAGVVQSPRYKIIEKKQPVAFWCNPISGHNTLYWYLQNLGQGPELLIRYENEEAVDDSQLPKDRFSAERLKGVDSTLKIQPAELGDSAVYLCASSLGQSTDTQYFGPGTRLTVL.

The rearrangement joins TRBV7-9 to TRBJ1-1; 7 bases map to TRBD1. This CDR3 contains 12 residues. Unmatched junction bases numbered 0, after V lost 5 bases and J lost 3 bases. Germline V gene lookup returns CDR1 SEHNR and CDR2 FQNEAQ (reference sequence). CDR3 region: CASSQGDTEAFF. The DNA for the CDR3 is TGTGCCAGCAGCCAGGGGGACACTGAAGCTTTCTTT.

The V and J genes are TRBV7-8 and TRBJ2-1; tentatively, D is TRBD2 (6 bases). This CDR3 region has 15 residues. The germline V gene has CDR1 SGHVS and CDR2 FQNEAQ. V dropped 3 bases and J dropped 1 base, with 10 bases sitting between them. The CDR3 coding sequence is TGTGCCAGCAGCTTCGGGACTGGATCCTACAATGAGCAGTTCTTC. This encodes CASSFGTGSYNEQFF.

The rearrangement links TRBV11-3 to TRBJ2-7, with D possibly TRBD1 on 5 matching bases. The V end was cut by 1 base, the J end by 0 bases, with 10 bases between. Germline values: CDR1 SGHNT, CDR2 YENEEA. The CDR3 loop spans 15 amino acids. The CDR3 protein is CASSLGWTLSYEQYF. CDR3 nucleotides: TGTGCCAGCAGCTTAGGTTGGACACTCTCCTACGAGCAGTACTTC.

This clone was recorded only once. The chain uses TRBV7-8 and TRBJ1-2, with a weak D call TRBD1 (6 bases). V was shortened by 5 bases and J by 5 bases, with 9 bases between the two germline ends. Germline loops: CDR1 SGHVS, CDR2 FQNEAQ. The CDR3 loop spans 12 amino acids. CDR3 in amino acids: CASSRDMYGYTF. CDR3 coding DNA: TGTGCCAGCAGCCGGGACATGTATGGCTACACCTTC.

The gene calls are TRBV29-1 and TRBJ2-1; 9 positions agree with TRBD1. The V gene's germline CDR1 is SQVTM and CDR2 ANQGSEA. This CDR3 spans 13 amino acids. J was trimmed by 4 bases and V by 8 bases; bases with no gene match: 6. CDR3 sequence: CSPLGTGYNEQFF. For the CDR3, the DNA is TGCAGCCCCCTCGGGACAGGGTACAATGAGCAGTTCTTC.

V and J are TRBV30 and TRBJ1-3; 7 positions agree with TRBD1. Germline loops: CDR1 GTSNPN, CDR2 SVGIG (reference sequence). J gave up 3 bases and V 5 bases, and 7 bases lay outside the gene matches. The CDR3 spans 14 residues. The CDR3 sequence is CAWDQGGGGNTIYF. The CDR3 DNA sequence: TGTGCCTGGGATCAAGGGGGCGGTGGAAACACCATATATTTT.

This chain joins TRBV7-3 and TRBJ2-5, with a tentative D call TRBD1 (6 bases). This CDR3 spans 17 amino acids. Per the germline V gene, CDR1 is SGHTA and CDR2 is FQGTGA. Trimming removed 1 base at V and 1 base at J, with 16 bases between. For the CDR3, the DNA is TGTGCCAGCAGCTTAAATGGTGGGGTAGGGGGCCAAGAGACCCAGTACTTC. This translates into CASSLNGGVGGQETQYF.

J is TRBJ2-3 and V is TRBV9; 8 nucleotides line up with TRBD2. This CDR3 comprises 17 residues. V trimming: 0 bases; J trimming: 5 bases; junction bases outside the gene matches: 11. Germline assignment: CDR1 SGDLS and CDR2 YYNGEE. The CDR3 loop is CASSVDPSGGVGDTQYF. In nucleotides, the CDR3 is TGTGCCAGCAGCGTAGACCCCAGCGGGGGTGTTGGAGATACGCAGTATTTT.

This rearrangement joins TRBV2 to TRBJ2-5, with D maybe TRBD2 (5 bases). Germline V gene sequence: CDR1 SNHLY, CDR2 FYNNEI. There are 14 residues in the CDR3. The V end was cut by 9 bases, the J end by 3 bases, with 17 bases between. The DNA for the CDR3 is TGTGCCAGTTCCGCGGGCTGGTCTGAAGAGACCCAGTACTTC. It encodes CASSAGWSEETQYF.

The chain employs TRBV9 and TRBJ2-2; the D gene is possibly TRBD1 (6 bases). Per germline, CDR1 SGDLS and CDR2 YYNGEE. This CDR3 contains 13 residues. V dropped 0 bases and J dropped 7 bases, with 7 bases sitting between them. CDR3 loop: CASSVGGLGELFF. As DNA, the CDR3 is TGTGCCAGCAGCGTAGGGGGGCTCGGGGAGCTGTTTTTT.

This clone was seen a single time. The chain uses TRBV29-1 and TRBJ1-1; D is unresolved. Trimming shortened V by 3 bases and J by 0 bases, and 5 bases separated the two germline ends. The CDR3 covers 12 residues. Germline loops: CDR1 SQVTM, CDR2 ANQGSEA. The CDR3 spells CSVDEVNTEAFF. CDR3 bases: TGCAGCGTTGACGAGGTGAACACTGAAGCTTTCTTT. The full variable domain, its missing parts supplied by reference TRBV29-1 and TRBJ1-1, is SAVISQKPSRDICQRGTSLTIQCQVDSQVTMMFWYRQQPGQSLTLIATANQGSEATYESGFVIDKFPISRPNLTFSTLTVSNMSPEDSSIYLCSVDEVNTEAFFGQGTRLTVV.

The rearrangement joins TRBV5-4 to TRBJ1-6, with 7 bases fitting TRBD1. Germline V lookup: CDR1 SGHNT, CDR2 YYREEE (reference sequence). This CDR3 region has 13 residues. The V segment lost 4 bases and the J segment 11 bases; nucleotides outside the gene matches: 6. The CDR3 region is CASSPDRSPPLHF. The CDR3 nucleotides are TGTGCCAGCAGCCCGGACAGGTCTCCACCCCTCCACTTT.

The rearrangement joins TRBV6-1 to TRBJ2-5; tentative D call: TRBD2 (6 bases). There are 13 residues in the CDR3. The V end lost 6 bases, the J end lost 5 bases, and 13 bases lay between the germline ends. Germline lookup yields CDR1 MNHNS and CDR2 SASEGT. For the CDR3, the DNA is TGTGCCAGCAGCTTGAATCGGGGGGAGACCCAGTACTTC. Encoded protein: CASSLNRGETQYF.

This clone occurred once. The J gene is TRBJ2-1, the V gene TRBV18; D remains ambiguous. Looked up from germline, CDR1 is KGHSH and CDR2 is LQKENI. The CDR3 is 15 amino acids. Trimming took 2 bases from V and 0 from J, leaving 8 bases between them. CDR3 bases: TGTGCCAGCTCACCAGCAGTCTTCTCCTACAATGAGCAGTTCTTC. This translates into CASSPAVFSYNEQFF.

V usage is TRBV5-1 and J usage is TRBJ2-1; 10 bases match TRBD2. The germline V gene has CDR1 SGHRS and CDR2 YFSETQ. The CDR3 runs to 10 residues. V was pared by 7 bases and J by 15 bases, with 4 bases of the junction left unmatched. Here the CDR3 reads CASGLAGGFF. The DNA of the CDR3 is TGCGCCAGCGGATTAGCGGGGGGGTTCTTC.

The chain has TRBV18 and TRBJ1-3; a weak D match, TRBD1 (5 bases). The CDR3 runs 17 residues. The V end lost 3 bases, the J end lost 5 bases, and 20 bases lay between the germline ends. Germline values: CDR1 KGHSH, CDR2 LQKENI. The CDR3 spells CASSPPGAPKERNTIYF. The CDR3 bases are TGTGCCAGCTCACCCCCTGGGGCGCCAAAAGAGAGAAACACCATATATTTT.

This clone has more than one count but fewer than ten. The V call is TRBV7-5, the J call TRBJ1-1; TRBD1, the D gene given by the table, was not confirmed from the DNA. TRBV7-5 is reported as a pseudogene. This CDR3 is built from 14 residues. CDR3 sequence (DNA): TGTGCCAGAAGCTTAGAGGGGGTAAGAACTGAAGCTTTCTTT. It yields the protein CARSLEGVRTEAFF.

This rearrangement joins TRBV6-4 to TRBJ2-1; 10 bases are shared with TRBD2. V shed 3 bases, J shed 2 bases, and the junction held 1 base outside the gene matches. From germline, CDR1 is MRHNA and CDR2 SNTAGT. This CDR3 spans 15 amino acids. The CDR3 here is CASSEGTSAYNEQFF. The CDR3 DNA reads as TGTGCCAGCAGTGAAGGGACTAGCGCCTACAATGAGCAGTTCTTC.

This clone has only a few counts. This chain joins TRBV28 and TRBJ1-4; 8 nucleotides align to TRBD1. The V segment lost 5 bases and the J segment 8 bases; nucleotides outside the gene matches: 10. The germline gives CDR1 MDHEN, CDR2 SYDVKM. This CDR3 has 15 amino acids. CDR3 in DNA: TGTGCCAGCAGTGCCGGGACAGGACATCAGGAAAAACTGTTTTTT. Protein sequence: CASSAGTGHQEKLFF.

The V and J genes are TRBV6-6 and TRBJ1-4, with no clear D. The CDR3 covers 14 residues. Germline values: CDR1 MNHNY, CDR2 SVGAGI (reference sequence). V dropped 3 bases and J dropped 0 bases, with 5 bases sitting between them. CDR3 sequence (DNA): TGTGCCAGCAGTTATGGAGCAACTAATGAAAAACTGTTTTTT. Amino acid sequence: CASSYGATNEKLFF.

The rearrangement links TRBV5-1 to TRBJ1-2; the D gene is possibly TRBD1 (5 bases). This CDR3 has 13 amino acids. Trimming took 4 bases from V and 0 from J, leaving 7 bases between them. Germline V gene lookup returns CDR1 SGHRS and CDR2 YFSETQ. Here the CDR3 reads CASSLTANYGYTF. CDR3 bases: TGCGCCAGCAGCCTGACAGCTAACTATGGCTACACCTTC.